Given below is one T cell receptor (beta chain) in context. As originally analysed: Amplification from reference gene primers served as the basis for estimated nucleated cell counts. The method was immunoSEQ multiplex PCR; TCRdb's version includes in-frame clones alone and lacks a portion of them. D and trimming come from the DNA, and the V and J calls and clone size come from that table. The data contain hundreds of thousands of clones, 85% to 90% of them singletons. One Seattle source followed patients from active infection through their disease course. This sample is drawn from a study of blood T cell repertoires in COVID-19. Turning to the study itself: Specimens from acute and convalescent COVID-19 originated in the United States, Italy and Spain. Sample material is recorded as cDNA or gDNA derived from T cells, B-cell-depleted T cells, or PBMCs.

V gave up 3 bases and J gave up 6 bases; unmatched junction bases: 11. Per the germline V gene, CDR1 is SQVTM and CDR2 is ANQGSEA. The CDR3 runs 15 residues. The rearrangement joins TRBV29-1 to TRBJ2-1; 7 bases line up with TRBD2. The specimen sequenced was peripheral blood. This receptor was identified in a man between 18 and 35 years old with COVID-19, enrolled during active disease. CDR3 nucleotide sequence: TGCAGCGTTGATTCAGCAGGGACTACAACCAATGAGCAGTTCTTC. Encoded protein: CSVDSAGTTTNEQFF.